The clone carrying this TCR beta chain was counted at least ten times. This beta chain slipped into a library made for alpha chains as a stray read, so its size is not meaningful. These data are taken from a study of spatial heterogeneity in lung cancer. TCRdb independently ran MiXCR on the 5' RACE reads; one entry per CDR3 protein. The sample holds 10,000 to 11,000 distinct CDR3 sequences, around 6.5% seen once. Trimming removed 2 bases from V and 7 bases from J; junction bases left unmatched: 7. Germline values: CDR1 LGHNA, CDR2 YNFKEQ. The CDR3 extends over 15 amino acids. As for time point: sample taken at primary tumor resection. Frozen PBMC, nontumor lung or tumor provided whole RNA, which was sequenced unsorted.

The material was PBMCs, obtained at surgery. The chain is built from TRBV4-2 and TRBJ1-4, with 7 positions matching TRBD1. The clonotype was recovered from a male donor with early-stage non-small cell lung cancer. The CDR3 DNA reads as TGTGCCAGCAGCCAACCAGACAGGGTTGGTGAAAAACTGTTTTTT. It is translated as CASSQPDRVGEKLFF.